This TCR beta chain appears in the sequencing data of a study of T cell responses to AZD1222 COVID-19 vaccine. Whole-study findings and limits: Researchers report vaccine-associated CD4 TCRs spanning spike, with dominance at 160-218 and 743-854.

Data came from immunoSEQ multiplex PCR; TCRdb stores just in-frame clones and leaves some out. Of 70,000 to 95,000 clones in the sample, 88% were seen once. In the case of this clone: Its antigen is not known.

With 0 bases removed from V and 3 bases from J, the gap between germline ends came to 13 bases. The CDR3 has 16 residues. The germline gives CDR1 MNHEY, CDR2 SMNVEV (reference sequence). The starting material was peripheral blood, obtained on day 0 of MenACWY control vaccination. The TCR originated in an adult in good health. The rearrangement joins TRBV27 to TRBJ2-3, with TRBD1 as a possible D gene (6 bases). Written as DNA, the CDR3 is TGTGCCAGCAGTTTATCATGGGGGCGCGGTACAGATACGCAGTATTTT. This gives the protein CASSLSWGRGTDTQYF.